The 27 T cell receptor beta chains listed next were all sequenced from one sample in a study of blood T cell repertoires in COVID-19. The repertoire was sequenced with immunoSEQ multiplex PCR; TCRdb's copy has only in-frame clones and lacks some. The sample carries 95,000 to 110,000 clones, 91% recorded once. Input material: peripheral blood. These receptors all come from a human donor in a cohort sampled during active COVID-19.

The V gene is TRBV9, the J gene TRBJ1-6; D not certain. CDR3 length: 13 residues. Germline V CDR1 and CDR2: SGDLS, YYNGEE. V dropped 0 bases and J dropped 8 bases, with 6 bases sitting between them. The CDR3 reads CASSVVGDSPLHF. In DNA, the CDR3 is TGTGCCAGCAGCGTAGTGGGCGATTCACCCCTCCACTTT.

The chain employs TRBV19 and TRBJ1-6, with a weak D call TRBD1 (6 bases). Germline CDR1 reads LNHDA; CDR2 reads SQIVND (reference sequence). The CDR3 has 16 residues. The V end was cut by 6 bases, the J end by 0 bases, with 12 bases between. DNA for the CDR3: TGTGCCAGTAGAGGTGGACAGAACTCCTATAATTCACCCCTCCACTTT. This sequence encodes CASRGGQNSYNSPLHF.

The count of this clone is one. The V gene is TRBV6-1, the J gene TRBJ2-3; D perhaps matches TRBD2 (5 bases). CDR1 is MNHNS and CDR2 is SASEGT in the germline V gene. The CDR3 sequence is 15 residues long. V lost 3 bases to trimming and J lost 2 bases, with 12 bases between them. CDR3 DNA: TGTGCCAGCAGTGAGCTGGCAGGACTCACAGATACGCAGTATTTT. Amino acids: CASSELAGLTDTQYF.

In regard to this clone: This CDR3 is also generated by other DNA sequences in the sample. The V gene is TRBV24-1, the J gene TRBJ1-5; D possibly corresponds to TRBD1 (5 bases). Trimming stripped 8 bases from V and 3 bases from J, with 10 bases between. The CDR3 runs to 13 residues. The germline V gene encodes CDR1 KGHDR and CDR2 SFDVKD. CDR3: CATTGGNNQPQHF. CDR3 DNA sequence: TGTGCCACCACGGGGGGGAACAATCAGCCCCAGCATTTT.

The genes are TRBV30 and TRBJ2-4, with TRBD1 matching over 7 bases. V was pared by 0 bases and J by 3 bases, with 2 bases of the junction left unmatched. Germline lookup yields CDR1 GTSNPN and CDR2 SVGIG (reference sequence). The CDR3 runs to 14 residues. CDR3 amino acids: CAWSVNRGKNIQYF. The CDR3 nucleotides are TGTGCCTGGAGTGTAAACAGGGGCAAAAACATTCAGTACTTC.

This chain connects TRBV5-1 to TRBJ2-3, with TRBD1 identical over 10 bases. The germline V gene encodes CDR1 SGHRS and CDR2 YFSETQ. J was trimmed by 3 bases and V by 4 bases; bases with no gene match: 2. The CDR3 covers 14 residues. The CDR3: CASSRGQGTDTQYF. In nucleotides, the CDR3 is TGCGCCAGCAGCCGGGGACAGGGGACAGATACGCAGTATTTT.

The V call is TRBV5-1, the J call TRBJ2-5; 11 bases align to TRBD2. The ends lost 5 bases at V and 7 bases at J; junction bases unmatched: 10. CDR3 length: 15 amino acids. Germline V gene sequence: CDR1 SGHRS, CDR2 YFSETQ. This CDR3 reads CASRAASGRMATQYF. DNA for the CDR3: TGCGCCAGCAGAGCAGCTAGCGGGAGGATGGCGACCCAGTACTTC.

The chain joins TRBV5-4 to TRBJ1-2; D may be TRBD1 (5 bases). This CDR3 spans 12 amino acids. The V gene lost 7 bases and the J gene lost 0 bases, with 7 bases spanning the gap. Germline assignment: CDR1 SGHNT and CDR2 YYREEE (reference sequence). The CDR3, as DNA: TGTGCCAGCGGGGGGGCTAACTATGGCTACACCTTC. This translates into CASGGANYGYTF.

The chain couples TRBV11-2 to TRBJ2-7, with D unclear. The CDR3 totals 14 residues. Germline assignment: CDR1 SGHAT and CDR2 FQNNGV. Trimming took 0 bases from V and 6 from J, leaving 12 bases between them. In nucleotides, the CDR3 is TGTGCCAGCAGCTTAGATTTACTCGCGGTCGAGCAGTACTTC. This codes for CASSLDLLAVEQYF.

The gene calls are TRBV30 and TRBJ1-1, with unresolved D. Germline loops: CDR1 GTSNPN, CDR2 SVGIG (reference sequence). This CDR3 spans 12 amino acids. V was cut by 7 bases and J by 3 bases, with 12 bases left in between. In DNA form, the CDR3 reads TGTGCCTTACAAGCTAGAGACACTGAAGCTTTCTTT. This encodes CALQARDTEAFF.

The V and J genes are TRBV6-2 or TRBV6-3 and TRBJ1-6; a weak D match, TRBD1 (5 bases). Germline values: CDR1 MNHEY, CDR2 SVGEGT. This CDR3 is 15 amino acids long. Deletions cut 4 bases from V and 9 bases from J, with 16 bases between. The CDR3 nucleotides read TGTGCCAGCAGTTGGGGTGACAGACGCCTTTCACCCCTCCACTTT. Translated: CASSWGDRRLSPLHF.

The CDR3 spells CARRARGPKVTEAFF. CDR3 coding DNA: TGTGCCAGACGTGCCAGGGGCCCAAAAGTGACTGAAGCTTTCTTT. The V and J genes are TRBV6-9 and TRBJ1-1; D might be TRBD1 (6 bases). The CDR3 spans 15 residues. Per the germline V gene, CDR1 is MNHGY and CDR2 is SVAAGI. With 9 bases removed from V and 5 bases from J, the gap between germline ends came to 22 bases.

This CDR3 is CASSRLALGRDTQYF. The CDR3 region has the DNA TGTGCCAGCAGCCGACTAGCGCTTGGGCGGGATACGCAGTATTTT. The V gene is TRBV3-1 (or the pseudogene TRBV3-2), the J gene TRBJ2-3, with 8 bases lining up with TRBD2. Germline-derived CDR1 and CDR2 are LGHDT and YNNKEL (reference sequence). The CDR3 covers 15 residues. With V trimmed by 4 bases and J by 6 bases, 9 bases remained unmatched.

This chain connects TRBV11-2 to TRBJ2-7; TRBD1 aligns across 8 bases. V was clipped by 1 base and J by 0 bases; unmatched bases: 8. Germline values: CDR1 SGHAT, CDR2 FQNNGV. The CDR3 has 17 residues. The chain's CDR3 is CASSLGDRRISSYEQYF. Written as DNA, the CDR3 is TGTGCCAGCAGCTTAGGGGACAGGAGGATAAGCTCCTACGAGCAGTACTTC.

This rearrangement joins TRBV6-6 to TRBJ1-1; D unresolved. Between the trimmed V and J ends, which lost 5 bases and 0 bases, there was a span of 7 bases. The CDR3 sequence is 13 residues long. Germline loops: CDR1 MNHNY, CDR2 SVGAGI (reference sequence). CDR3 residues: CASSPYLNTEAFF. The CDR3 DNA reads as TGTGCCAGCAGTCCTTATCTGAACACTGAAGCTTTCTTT.

The V call is TRBV19, the J call TRBJ2-7; the D gene is possibly TRBD1 (6 bases). Trimming removed 3 bases at V and 2 bases at J, with 11 bases between. CDR1 LNHDA and CDR2 SQIVND come from the germline V gene (reference sequence). The CDR3 has 14 amino acids. CDR3 nucleotide sequence: TGTGCCAGTAGTATTTACCGGGACACCTACGAGCAGTACTTC. It codes for CASSIYRDTYEQYF.

The V and J genes are TRBV12-5 and TRBJ1-1, with 9 positions matching TRBD1. With V trimmed by 4 bases and J by 5 bases, 2 bases remained unmatched. The CDR3 is made up of 13 amino acids. Germline CDR1 and CDR2: LGHNT and FRNRAP. CDR3 DNA: TGTGCTAGTGGTTCGACAGGGGGGACTGAAGCTTTCTTT. Translating gives CASGSTGGTEAFF.

The CDR3 sequence: CASSLEGSQWDTIYF. The CDR3 coding sequence is TGTGCCAGCAGCTTGGAGGGGTCCCAGTGGGACACCATATATTTT. This sequence joins TRBV7-2 and TRBJ1-3, with a tentative D call TRBD1 (5 bases). From germline, CDR1 is SGHTA and CDR2 FQGNSA. This CDR3 has 15 amino acids. Trimming shortened V by 3 bases and J by 8 bases, and 17 bases separated the two germline ends.

This chain links TRBV4-2 with TRBJ2-3; 9 nucleotides align to TRBD1. This CDR3 comprises 15 residues. The V gene's germline CDR1 is LGHNA and CDR2 YNFKEQ. Trimming took 7 bases from V and 4 from J; bases not matched to a gene: 9. The chain's CDR3 is CASTGGQGTSDTQYF. The CDR3 nucleotides are TGTGCCAGCACGGGGGGACAGGGAACTTCAGATACGCAGTATTTT.

The genes are TRBV14 and TRBJ2-7, with D perhaps TRBD2 (5 bases). CDR3 length: 13 amino acids. Germline V gene sequence: CDR1 SGHDN, CDR2 FVKESK. Trimming cost V 4 bases and J 6 bases, with 13 bases left between them. The CDR3 loop is CASSRDWAGEQYF. CDR3 sequence (DNA): TGTGCCAGCAGCCGCGACTGGGCGGGCGAGCAGTACTTC. Together with reference TRBV14 and TRBJ2-7, the CDR3 gives the full variable domain: EAGVTQFPSHSVIEKGQTVTLRCDPISGHDNLYWYRRVMGKEIKFLLHFVKESKQDESGMPNNRFLAERTGGTYSTLKVQPAELEDSGVYFCASSRDWAGEQYFGPGTRLTVT.

V gene TRBV15 combines with J gene TRBJ2-1; perhaps TRBD2 as D (6 bases). CDR3 length: 17 amino acids. Germline CDR1 LNHNV, CDR2 YYDKDF (reference sequence). The V end was cut by 5 bases, the J end by 7 bases, with 24 bases between. The DNA of the CDR3 is TGTGCCACCAGCCGCAGCCTGGCGGGACCCTCTGCGAATGAGCAGTTCTTC. Protein: CATSRSLAGPSANEQFF.

The chain combines TRBV6-2 or TRBV6-3 with TRBJ2-2, with D perhaps TRBD1 (5 bases). Trimming took off 0 bases at V and 3 bases at J, with 14 bases between the two ends. The CDR3 runs 17 residues. Germline V gives CDR1 MNHEY, CDR2 SVGEGT. The CDR3 region has the DNA TGTGCCAGCAGTTACTCGTTGGGCAGGGCCCACACCGGGGAGCTGTTTTTT. Its translation is CASSYSLGRAHTGELFF.

This chain links TRBV6-2 or TRBV6-3 with TRBJ2-7; TRBD1 matches at 9 bases. Germline loops: CDR1 MNHEY, CDR2 SVGEGT. The CDR3 spans 19 residues. The trim removed 4 bases at V and 0 bases at J, leaving 16 bases unmatched. The CDR3 sequence is CASSLITGQGYLSSYEQYF. The CDR3, as DNA: TGTGCCAGCAGTTTGATTACGGGACAGGGTTATCTTAGCTCCTACGAGCAGTACTTC.

The chain couples TRBV28 to TRBJ1-2; D may be TRBD1 (6 bases). Trimming removed 1 base from V and 0 bases from J, with 12 bases in between. CDR3 length: 16 residues. The V gene's germline CDR1 is MDHEN and CDR2 SYDVKM. CDR3 loop: CASSLLGGGPNYGYTF. For the CDR3, the DNA is TGTGCCAGCAGTTTATTGGGGGGGGGCCCTAACTATGGCTACACCTTC.

The chain combines TRBV6-6 with TRBJ1-1, with TRBD1 as a possible D gene (5 bases). The CDR3 is made up of 14 amino acids. Trimming shortened V by 9 bases and J by 4 bases, and 18 bases separated the two germline ends. Germline values: CDR1 MNHNY, CDR2 SVGAGI (reference sequence). The CDR3 spells CASNLQGLRTEAFF. The CDR3, as DNA: TGTGCCAGTAACCTTCAGGGTCTGCGCACTGAAGCTTTCTTT.

This chain uses TRBV4-2 with TRBJ2-6; possible D gene TRBD1, 6 bases. The ends were cut back, 4 bases at V and 1 base at J, with 11 bases in the middle. Per germline, CDR1 LGHNA and CDR2 YNFKEQ. The CDR3 consists of 16 residues. The CDR3 region has the DNA TGTGCCAGCAGCCCCCGAGGGGGTTCTGGGGCCAACGTCCTGACTTTC. Translation: CASSPRGGSGANVLTF.

This chain uses TRBV6-5 with TRBJ2-1; D not resolved. The CDR3 covers 13 residues. V lost 0 bases, J lost 6 bases, and 6 bases lay in between. In germline, CDR1 is MNHEY, CDR2 SVGAGI. The CDR3 DNA reads TGTGCCAGCAGTTACTCCCCGGTCAATGAGCAGTTCTTC. Protein product: CASSYSPVNEQFF.